These 20 T cell receptor beta chains came from one sample sequenced in a study of a mutant IDH1 vaccine in newly diagnosed glioma. The time point here: week 23, last vaccination. One vaccine dose held 300 ug of mutant IDH1 20-mer peptide and came with topical imiquimod. Profiled with immunoSEQ multiplex PCR; TCRdb holds only in-frame clones, not every one. This sample yields 43,000 or so clones, of which around 85% are seen a single time; over 2% belongs to the top ten. Which antigens these TCRs recognize remains unknown. Sequenced material: PBMCs, taken from a glioma patient whose treatment included an IDH1 peptide vaccine. The origin of the receptors is a woman under 30 with glioma. Some clones in this sample may be carry-over from other donors' samples.

The chain combines TRBV7-2 with TRBJ2-2, with 7 bases matching TRBD1. The CDR3 contains 16 residues. The V gene's germline CDR1 is SGHTA and CDR2 FQGNSA. Unmatched junction bases numbered 9, after V lost 5 bases and J lost 3 bases. This CDR3 reads CASSLNSGTDTGELFF. The CDR3, as DNA: TGTGCCAGCAGCCTGAACTCCGGGACAGACACCGGGGAGCTGTTTTTT. The full variable domain, its missing parts supplied by reference TRBV7-2 and TRBJ2-2, is GAGVSQSPSNKVTEKGKDVELRCDPISGHTALYWYRQSLGQGLEFLIYFQGNSAPDKSGLPSDRFSAERTGGSVSTLTIQRTQQEDSAVYLCASSLNSGTDTGELFFGEGSRLTVL.

This chain connects TRBV5-8 to TRBJ2-5, with D tentatively TRBD1 or TRBD2 (5 bases each). With 1 base removed from V and 5 bases from J, the gap between germline ends came to 21 bases. From germline, CDR1 is SGHTS and CDR2 YDEGEE. This CDR3 is 17 amino acids long. CDR3 residues: CASSLRGPVGARETQYF. In DNA form, the CDR3 reads TGTGCCAGCAGCTTGCGGGGCCCTGTCGGAGCGAGGGAGACCCAGTACTTC.

The rearrangement uses TRBV27 and TRBJ1-2, with a weak D call TRBD1 (6 bases). The CDR3 loop spans 17 amino acids. Between the trimmed V and J ends, which lost 8 bases and 4 bases, there was a span of 26 bases. The germline V gene has CDR1 MNHEY and CDR2 SMNVEV (reference sequence). CDR3 coding DNA: TGTGCCAGCGCCCGACCCCGTACCGCCGCGACAGGCTATGGCTACACCTTC. It codes for CASARPRTAATGYGYTF.

The V call is TRBV9, the J call TRBJ2-1; D ambiguous. CDR3 length: 15 residues. The germline CDR1 and CDR2 sequences are SGDLS and YYNGEE. Deletions cut 0 bases from V and 4 bases from J, with 11 bases between. The CDR3 DNA sequence: TGTGCCAGCAGCGTAGCCCCCCAGAAGTACAATGAGCAGTTCTTC. It yields the protein CASSVAPQKYNEQFF.

With respect to this clone: One end of the junction does not line up with germline, which may come from a read error. This chain uses TRBV6-6 with TRBJ1-2; weak D call: TRBD1 (5 bases). The CDR3 is made up of 12 amino acids. Germline V lookup: CDR1 MNHNY, CDR2 SVGAGI (reference sequence). CDR3 DNA sequence: TGTGCCAGCAGTTACCCGCTTGCCGAGGGGTACTTC. Its protein is CASSYPLAEGYF.

J is TRBJ1-3 and V is TRBV6-6; D is perhaps TRBD1 (6 bases). V was clipped by 4 bases and J by 2 bases, with 12 bases between them. The CDR3 extends over 15 amino acids. The germline V gene has CDR1 MNHNY and CDR2 SVGAGI (reference sequence). CDR3 in DNA: TGTGCCAGCAGTTTACAGGGTACTGCTGGAAACACCATATATTTT. Its translation: CASSLQGTAGNTIYF.

This chain joins TRBV5-6 and TRBJ2-7; 11 bases align to TRBD2. Germline loops: CDR1 SGHDT, CDR2 YYEEEE. J lost 2 bases, V lost 4 bases, and 5 bases had no gene match. The CDR3 extends over 15 amino acids. The CDR3 loop is CASSVLSGGAYEQYF. The CDR3 DNA reads as TGTGCCAGCAGCGTCCTTAGCGGGGGGGCCTACGAGCAGTACTTC.

V usage is TRBV5-1 and J usage is TRBJ1-2; D is perhaps TRBD1 (6 bases). This CDR3 is 16 amino acids long. Germline CDR1 and CDR2: SGHRS and YFSETQ. Trimming cost V 0 bases and J 2 bases, with 14 bases left between them. The CDR3 nucleotides are TGCGCCAGCAGCTTGGTATTCAGGGGCCCCAACTATGGCTACACCTTC. Translation gives CASSLVFRGPNYGYTF.

V gene TRBV4-3 combines with J gene TRBJ2-3, with 11 bases matching TRBD2. In germline, CDR1 is LGHNA, CDR2 YSLEER. With V trimmed by 1 base and J by 1 base, 7 bases remained unmatched. The CDR3 consists of 18 residues. The CDR3 sequence: CASSQVLAGAIGTDTQYF. The CDR3 DNA reads TGCGCCAGCAGCCAAGTACTAGCGGGGGCCATCGGCACAGATACGCAGTATTTT.

The CDR3 here is CASSLGDRGSVGYTF. In nucleotides, the CDR3 is TGCGCCAGCAGCTTGGGGGACCGGGGATCGGTGGGCTACACCTTC. The chain recombines TRBV5-1 with TRBJ1-2; D is perhaps TRBD1 (5 bases). V was trimmed by 0 bases and J by 8 bases, leaving 17 bases between them. The CDR3 runs 15 residues. Germline V gene lookup returns CDR1 SGHRS and CDR2 YFSETQ. The complete variable domain, with remaining parts taken from reference TRBV5-1 and TRBJ1-2, reads KAGVTQTPRYLIKTRGQQVTLSCSPISGHRSVSWYQQTPGQGLQFLFEYFSETQRNKGNFPGRFSGRQFSNSRSEMNVSTLELGDSALYLCASSLGDRGSVGYTFGSGTRLTVV.

The chain recombines TRBV6-4 with TRBJ2-3; 8 nucleotides align to TRBD2. The CDR3 extends over 15 amino acids. V was clipped by 5 bases and J by 3 bases; unmatched bases: 7. In germline, CDR1 is MRHNA, CDR2 SNTAGT. CDR3 sequence: CASSLSGSGTDTQYF. CDR3 bases: TGTGCCAGCAGTCTCAGCGGGAGTGGGACAGATACGCAGTATTTT.

This chain links TRBV7-8 with TRBJ2-7; tentatively, D is TRBD1 (7 bases). Germline-derived CDR1 and CDR2 are SGHVS and FQNEAQ. The CDR3 runs to 15 residues. V was cut by 6 bases and J by 0 bases, with 15 bases left in between. The CDR3, as DNA: TGTGCCAGCAGGGACAGGTTGGGGGGCTCCTACGAGCAGTACTTC. It translates to CASRDRLGGSYEQYF.

J is TRBJ1-2 and V is TRBV5-5; perhaps TRBD1 as D (5 bases). CDR1 SGHKS and CDR2 YYEKEE come from the germline V gene (reference sequence). There are 14 residues in the CDR3. V gave up 4 bases and J gave up 0 bases, with 10 bases separating them. This CDR3 is CASSPGTSNYGYTF. The CDR3 DNA sequence: TGTGCCAGCAGCCCGGGGACTTCTAACTATGGCTACACCTTC.

The chain links TRBV30 to TRBJ1-2, with D tentatively TRBD1 (6 bases). Trimming left V 2 bases short and J 7 bases short, with 17 bases between. The CDR3 is 14 amino acids. The V gene's germline CDR1 is GTSNPN and CDR2 SVGIG (reference sequence). CDR3 nucleotide sequence: TGTGCCTGGAGTTTGAGCAGGGGAAGAGGTGGCTACACCTTC. Translating gives CAWSLSRGRGGYTF. Full variable domain (missing parts from reference TRBV30 and TRBJ1-2): SQTIHQWPATLVQPVGSPLSLECTVEGTSNPNLYWYRQAAGRGLQLLFYSVGIGQISSEVPQNLSASRPQDRQFILSSKKLLLSDSGFYLCAWSLSRGRGGYTFGSGTRLTVV.

CDR3 loop: CAAASGGSTDTQYF. CDR3 nucleotides: TGTGCCGCGGCTAGCGGGGGAAGCACAGATACGCAGTATTTT. V and J are TRBV5-4 and TRBJ2-3; 10 bases are shared with TRBD2. V trimming: 10 bases; J trimming: 0 bases; junction bases outside the gene matches: 5. This CDR3 comprises 14 residues. Germline V gives CDR1 SGHNT, CDR2 YYREEE (reference sequence).

The chain is built from TRBV9 and TRBJ2-7; D perhaps matches TRBD2 (5 bases). Germline V gene data show CDR1 as SGDLS and CDR2 as YYNGEE. CDR3 length: 15 amino acids. Trimming pared 0 bases from V and 0 bases from J, leaving 10 bases between. The CDR3 DNA sequence: TGTGCCAGCAGCGTAGGAGGGCAACCCTCCTACGAGCAGTACTTC. This codes for CASSVGGQPSYEQYF. The whole variable domain, filled in from reference TRBV9 and TRBJ2-7, reads DSGVTQTPKHLITATGQRVTLRCSPRSGDLSVYWYQQSLDQGLQFLIQYYNGEERAKGNILERFSAQQFPDLHSELNLSSLELGDSALYFCASSVGGQPSYEQYFGPGTRLTVT.

CDR3 loop: CASSETDTTNYGYTF. For the CDR3, the DNA is TGTGCCAGCAGTGAGACGGATACCACTAACTATGGCTACACCTTC. The rearrangement uses TRBV6-4 and TRBJ1-2; D is unresolved. Trimming cost V 3 bases and J 0 bases, with 11 bases left between them. CDR1 and CDR2 from the germline V gene are MRHNA and SNTAGT. The CDR3 loop spans 15 amino acids.

The chain links TRBV19 to TRBJ2-7; D gene unclear. The V end was cut by 5 bases, the J end by 5 bases, with 7 bases between. The CDR3 is made up of 11 amino acids. Germline lookup yields CDR1 LNHDA and CDR2 SQIVND (reference sequence). In DNA form, the CDR3 reads TGTGCCAGTAGTTTTGGGAACGAGCAGTACTTC. This sequence encodes CASSFGNEQYF.

V gene TRBV14 combines with J gene TRBJ1-2; D might be TRBD1 (5 bases). CDR1 is SGHDN and CDR2 is FVKESK in the germline V gene. CDR3 length: 13 amino acids. V gave up 6 bases and J gave up 3 bases, with 11 bases separating them. CDR3 loop: CASSARVDYGYTF. The CDR3 DNA follows: TGTGCCAGCAGTGCCAGGGTCGACTATGGCTACACCTTC.

This chain joins TRBV10-3 and TRBJ2-4; D unclear. The germline V gene has CDR1 ENHRY and CDR2 SYGVKD. Trimming removed 2 bases at V and 5 bases at J, with 10 bases between. This CDR3 contains 14 residues. For the CDR3, the DNA is TGTGCCATCAGTGAGGTACTGGTTCAAAACATTCAGTACTTC. It translates to CAISEVLVQNIQYF.